Only one count was recorded for the clone carrying this TCR beta chain. Trimming cost V 0 bases and J 2 bases, with 10 bases left between them. There are 15 residues in the CDR3. Germline loops: CDR1 LNHDA, CDR2 SQIVND (reference sequence). The data are from a study of radiotherapy plus CTLA-4 blockade in lung cancer. Repertoires were generated with immunoSEQ multiplex PCR, while TCRdb's copy carries only in-frame clones and drops some. The sample shows about 85,000 clones, about 86% of them seen only once. The input for sequencing was peripheral blood, taken from a patient treated with radiotherapy plus ipilimumab. The V and J genes are TRBV19 and TRBJ1-2, with no clear D. This receptor was identified in a human donor with non-small cell lung cancer who had a partial response to radiotherapy plus ipilimumab. CDR3: CASSIDLGTNYGYTF. In nucleotides, the CDR3 is TGTGCCAGTAGTATAGATCTAGGCACCAACTATGGCTACACCTTC. The full variable domain, rest sourced from reference TRBV19 and TRBJ1-2, is DGGITQSPKYLFRKEGQNVTLSCEQNLNHDAMYWYRQDPGQGLRLIYYSQIVNDFQKGDIAEGYSVSREKKESFPLTVTSAQKNPTAFYLCASSIDLGTNYGYTFGSGTRLTVV.